Described below is a single T cell receptor (beta chain) sequence and its context. Its antigen remains unknown. Molecular barcoding with unique molecular identifiers was used for the TCRbeta library. TCRdb re-derived calls from the PCR reads in MiXCR, one entry per CDR3 protein. The repertoire holds 200,000 to 250,000 distinct CDR3 sequences, 8.4% seen once, with roughly a third in the top ten. The sample belongs to a study of T-cell reconstitution after alpha-beta-depleted transplantation in children. Study results and caveats: After transplant, at about two months, alpha-beta T cells were reportedly derived from several hundred expanded graft clones. When one year had passed after transplant, most T-cell counts and diversity came from newly produced T cells.

The CDR3 has 16 amino acids. V was clipped by 4 bases and J by 5 bases, with 20 bases between them. This chain joins TRBV12-3 or TRBV12-4 and TRBJ1-1, with D perhaps matching TRBD1 (5 bases). The receptor comes from a male patient aged 2-15 years who had a stem cell transplant for acute myeloid leukemia, so the T cells may come from the graft donor. The sequencing here drew on PBMCs, mostly from graft donor cells, taken 360 days after TCRalphabeta/CD19-depleted stem cell transplant. This CDR3 is CASSSTPLQGRTEAFF. As DNA, the CDR3 is TGTGCCAGCAGTTCTACCCCACTCCAGGGTCGGACTGAAGCTTTCTTT.